The 21 T cell receptor beta chains below come from one sample, sequenced in a study of blood T cell repertoires in COVID-19. Assay: immunoSEQ multiplex PCR; the TCRdb copy retains only in-frame clones and omits some. This sample yields roughly 140,000 clones, of which 85% to 90% are seen a single time; about 11% belongs to the top ten. The specimen was peripheral blood. Receptor source: a woman aged 80 or over with acute or convalescent COVID-19.

J is TRBJ1-6 and V is TRBV13; D call uncertain. Between the trimmed V and J ends, which lost 0 bases and 2 bases, there was a span of 8 bases. The CDR3 has 16 residues. The germline V gene encodes CDR1 PRHDT and CDR2 FYEKMQ (reference sequence). The CDR3 nucleotides are TGTGCCAGCAGCTTAGGGGCTGTCCCCTATAATTCACCCCTCCACTTT. As protein: CASSLGAVPYNSPLHF. The full variable domain, its missing parts supplied by reference TRBV13 and TRBJ1-6, is AAGVIQSPRHLIKEKRETATLKCYPIPRHDTVYWYQQGPGQDPQFLISFYEKMQSDKGSIPDRFSAQQFSDYHSELNMSSLELGDSALYFCASSLGAVPYNSPLHFGNGTRLTVT.

CDR3 region: CAWSFGGGYNEQFF. CDR3 DNA: TGTGCCTGGAGTTTTGGGGGAGGGTACAATGAGCAGTTCTTC. The V gene is TRBV30, the J gene TRBJ2-1; the match to TRBD2 covers 7 bases. Germline V gene sequence: CDR1 GTSNPN, CDR2 SVGIG (reference sequence). CDR3 length equals 14 residues. V was pared by 2 bases and J by 4 bases, with 5 bases of the junction left unmatched.

The V gene is TRBV4-3, the J gene TRBJ1-2, with 8 bases that match TRBD1. CDR3 size: 15 residues. CDR1 LGHNA and CDR2 YSLEER come from the germline V gene. J lost 8 bases, V lost 0 bases, and 8 bases had no gene match. CDR3 loop: CASSQDPGGSRGYTF. For the CDR3, the DNA is TGCGCCAGCAGCCAAGACCCAGGGGGCTCAAGGGGCTACACCTTC.

The rearrangement joins TRBV15 to TRBJ1-3; D not certain. Trimming removed 3 bases from V and 0 bases from J, with 6 bases in between. This CDR3 has 14 amino acids. CDR1 LNHNV and CDR2 YYDKDF come from the germline V gene (reference sequence). CDR3 loop: CATSRGISGNTIYF. The CDR3 DNA is TGTGCCACCAGCAGGGGCATCTCTGGAAACACCATATATTTT.

The V and J genes are TRBV12-5 and TRBJ2-5, with a possible D match to TRBD1 (6 bases). Germline lookup yields CDR1 LGHNT and CDR2 FRNRAP. The CDR3 is 13 amino acids. V was shortened by 5 bases and J by 2 bases, with 9 bases between the two germline ends. CDR3: CASGKGQQETQYF. CDR3 DNA: TGTGCTAGTGGTAAGGGACAACAAGAGACCCAGTACTTC.

This chain links TRBV7-2 with TRBJ1-5; D may be TRBD1 (5 bases). This CDR3 has 15 amino acids. Germline CDR1 SGHTA, CDR2 FQGNSA. Trimming took off 5 bases at V and 4 bases at J, with 15 bases between the two ends. The CDR3 bases are TGTGCCAGCAGCCCTGGGAGGGACCGAAATCAGCCCCAGCATTTT. This codes for CASSPGRDRNQPQHF. The full variable domain, completed using reference TRBV7-2 and TRBJ1-5, is GAGVSQSPSNKVTEKGKDVELRCDPISGHTALYWYRQSLGQGLEFLIYFQGNSAPDKSGLPSDRFSAERTGGSVSTLTIQRTQQEDSAVYLCASSPGRDRNQPQHFGDGTRLSIL.

This rearrangement joins TRBV6-5 to TRBJ2-7; D possibly corresponds to TRBD2 (6 bases). Trimming pared 0 bases from V and 12 bases from J, leaving 15 bases between. The germline V gene encodes CDR1 MNHEY and CDR2 SVGAGI. The CDR3 runs 13 residues. CDR3: CASSYSGRDDRYF. The CDR3 DNA reads TGTGCCAGCAGTTACTCGGGGCGGGATGATCGGTACTTC.

The chain employs TRBV5-4 and TRBJ1-1; tentative D call: TRBD1 (6 bases). V shed 2 bases and J shed 4 bases, with 9 bases lying between them. Germline V gene sequence: CDR1 SGHNT, CDR2 YYREEE (reference sequence). This CDR3 has 13 amino acids. This CDR3 is CASSLTGSTEAFF. Here the CDR3 DNA reads TGTGCCAGCAGCTTAACAGGGAGCACTGAAGCTTTCTTT.

The genes are TRBV7-9 and TRBJ1-2; the D gene is possibly TRBD1 (6 bases). This CDR3 comprises 17 residues. Trimming stripped 1 base from V and 4 bases from J, with 19 bases between. The germline gives CDR1 SEHNR, CDR2 FQNEAQ (reference sequence). CDR3 sequence reads: CASSLGSRAGDPYGYTF. In DNA form, the CDR3 reads TGTGCCAGCAGCTTAGGGAGTCGGGCAGGGGATCCCTATGGCTACACCTTC.

The chain recombines TRBV5-1 with TRBJ2-5, with D possibly TRBD2 on 6 matching bases. CDR1 and CDR2 (germline): SGHRS, YFSETQ. CDR3 length equals 13 residues. V was cut by 3 bases and J by 2 bases, with 8 bases left in between. CDR3 nucleotide sequence: TGCGCCAGCAGCTACGGGACTCAAGAGACCCAGTACTTC. Amino acid sequence: CASSYGTQETQYF. The full variable domain, with the rest looked up from reference TRBV5-1 and TRBJ2-5, is KAGVTQTPRYLIKTRGQQVTLSCSPISGHRSVSWYQQTPGQGLQFLFEYFSETQRNKGNFPGRFSGRQFSNSRSEMNVSTLELGDSALYLCASSYGTQETQYFGPGTRLLVL.

The genes are TRBV7-3 and TRBJ2-1; no clear D gene. V dropped 0 bases and J dropped 0 bases, with 9 bases sitting between them. The CDR3 is 16 amino acids. Germline V gene data show CDR1 as SGHTA and CDR2 as FQGTGA. CDR3 sequence: CASSLTVSLSYNEQFF. CDR3 DNA sequence: TGTGCCAGCAGCTTAACTGTATCCCTCTCCTACAATGAGCAGTTCTTC.

A single count supports this clone. The J gene is TRBJ1-2, the V gene TRBV5-1; 7 nucleotides agree with TRBD1. From germline, CDR1 is SGHRS and CDR2 YFSETQ. The CDR3 covers 14 residues. V trimming: 10 bases; J trimming: 2 bases; junction bases outside the gene matches: 11. The DNA of the CDR3 is TGCGCCTCCGACAGGGATGGAGGAAACTATGGCTACACCTTC. It translates to CASDRDGGNYGYTF.

This clone was seen a single time. This rearrangement joins TRBV2 to TRBJ1-4; the D gene is possibly TRBD1 (5 bases). Trimming removed 2 bases at V and 2 bases at J, with 12 bases between. CDR1 SNHLY and CDR2 FYNNEI come from the germline V gene. The CDR3 extends over 16 amino acids. The CDR3 is CASSETLSGTNEKLFF. The CDR3 region has the DNA TGTGCCAGCAGTGAAACGTTGTCAGGGACTAATGAAAAACTGTTTTTT.

This rearrangement joins TRBV12-1 to TRBJ2-2; TRBD1 reflects the table's D call only, with no check against the DNA. TRBV12-1 is an annotated pseudogene. The CDR3 sequence is 17 residues long. CDR3 in amino acids: CASSFPTGGRDTGELFF. CDR3 DNA: TGTGCCAGCAGCTTTCCAACAGGGGGGCGGGACACCGGGGAGCTGTTTTTT.

Only one count was recorded for this clone. V gene TRBV5-4 combines with J gene TRBJ2-1, with D perhaps TRBD1 (5 bases). CDR1 SGHNT and CDR2 YYREEE come from the germline V gene (reference sequence). The V end lost 4 bases, the J end lost 0 bases, and 17 bases lay between the germline ends. The CDR3 length is 17 residues. The DNA for the CDR3 is TGTGCCAGCAGCGACGGTAGGGGCGGTAGCTCCTACAATGAGCAGTTCTTC. Its translation: CASSDGRGGSSYNEQFF.

V gene TRBV30 combines with J gene TRBJ1-1; 8 nucleotides agree with TRBD1. Germline CDR1 GTSNPN, CDR2 SVGIG (reference sequence). This CDR3 is built from 17 residues. This chain's CDR3 is CALKNKPGQALNTEAFF. As DNA, the CDR3 is TGTGCTTTAAAGAATAAACCGGGACAGGCCTTAAACACTGAAGCTTTCTTT. The complete variable domain, with remaining parts taken from reference TRBV30 and TRBJ1-1, reads SQTIHQWPATLVQPVGSPLSLECTVEGTSNPNLYWYRQAAGRGLQLLFYSVGIGQISSEVPQNLSASRPQDRQFILSSKKLLLSDSGFYLCALKNKPGQALNTEAFFGQGTRLTVV.

This clone appeared a few times. V is TRBV12-5 and J is TRBJ1-2; the match to TRBD1 covers 8 bases. This CDR3 is built from 13 residues. CDR1 is LGHNT and CDR2 is FRNRAP in the germline V gene. V lost 6 bases to trimming and J lost 13 bases; unmatched junction nucleotides: 13. The CDR3 DNA is TGTGCTAGTGGCCCGGGGGGACAGGTGGCCCCCACCTTC. The encoded protein is CASGPGGQVAPTF.

V usage is TRBV11-2 and J usage is TRBJ1-2, with 7 bases aligning to TRBD1. The CDR3 is 14 amino acids. V was pared by 1 base and J by 3 bases, with 2 bases of the junction left unmatched. Germline CDR1 reads SGHAT; CDR2 reads FQNNGV. CDR3 coding DNA: TGTGCCAGCAGCTTAGGACAGGGCGACTATGGCTACACCTTC. Amino acid sequence: CASSLGQGDYGYTF.

This rearrangement joins TRBV5-1 to TRBJ2-5; 9 positions agree with TRBD2. Trimming removed 1 base from V and 2 bases from J; junction bases left unmatched: 6. This CDR3 contains 16 residues. Looked up from germline, CDR1 is SGHRS and CDR2 is YFSETQ. CDR3 loop: CASSLRGLASQETQYF. CDR3 coding DNA: TGCGCCAGCAGCTTGCGCGGACTAGCGTCGCAAGAGACCCAGTACTTC.

The rearrangement uses TRBV6-1 and TRBJ1-5, with TRBD1 matching 8 bases. J gave up 3 bases and V 2 bases, and 3 bases lay outside the gene matches. Germline V gives CDR1 MNHNS, CDR2 SASEGT. This CDR3 is 15 amino acids long. CDR3 region: CASSEKGQVNQPQHF. The DNA for the CDR3 is TGTGCCAGCAGTGAAAAGGGACAGGTCAATCAGCCCCAGCATTTT.

This clone occurred a few times. The chain employs TRBV2 and TRBJ2-1; 7 nucleotides line up with TRBD2. Germline trimming cut 4 bases from V and 14 bases from J; bases unmatched to any gene: 5. The germline gives CDR1 SNHLY, CDR2 FYNNEI. The length of the CDR3 is 11 residues. The CDR3 nucleotides read TGTGCCAGCAGTGTTAGCGGGCGAGAGTTCTTC. Translating gives CASSVSGREFF.